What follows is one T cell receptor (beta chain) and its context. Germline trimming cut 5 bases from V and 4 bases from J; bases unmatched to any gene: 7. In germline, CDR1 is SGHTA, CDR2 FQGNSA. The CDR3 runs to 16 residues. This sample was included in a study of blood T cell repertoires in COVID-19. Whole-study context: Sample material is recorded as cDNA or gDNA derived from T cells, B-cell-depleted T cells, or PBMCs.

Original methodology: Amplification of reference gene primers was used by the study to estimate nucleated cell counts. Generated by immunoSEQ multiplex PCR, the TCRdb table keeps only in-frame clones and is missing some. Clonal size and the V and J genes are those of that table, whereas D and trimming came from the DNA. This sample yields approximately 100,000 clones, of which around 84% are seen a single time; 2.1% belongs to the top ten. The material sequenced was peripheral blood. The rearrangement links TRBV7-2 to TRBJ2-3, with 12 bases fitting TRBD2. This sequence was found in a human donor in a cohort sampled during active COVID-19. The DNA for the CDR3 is TGTGCCAGCAGCGACAAGACTAGCGGGAGCCCAGATACGCAGTATTTT. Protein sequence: CASSDKTSGSPDTQYF.